A single sample is the source of the 10 T cell receptor beta chains below, sequenced in a study of beta chain features in type 1 diabetes. Reverse transcription of all isolated RNA meant that expressed TCRB transcripts were sequenced. Measured with immunoSEQ multiplex PCR; TCRdb has only the in-frame clones, and not every one. Among about 320,000 clones listed, around 15% were seen once. The material sequenced was central memory CD4+ T cells from blood. The receptors stem from a man aged 25-45 years in good health.

This clone was seen many times. The rearrangement joins TRBV5-1 to TRBJ2-5; 11 nucleotides line up with TRBD2. Germline lookup yields CDR1 SGHRS and CDR2 YFSETQ. V lost 6 bases and J lost 3; bases outside the gene matches: 7. The CDR3 has 15 residues. CDR3 sequence reads: CASTPLLAGEETQYF. CDR3 nucleotide sequence: TGCGCCAGCACCCCTCTACTAGCGGGGGAAGAGACCCAGTACTTC.

The CDR3 is CASSLKAGGPYEQYV. In DNA, the CDR3 is TGTGCCAGCAGCTTAAAAGCGGGAGGGCCTTACGAGCAGTACGTC. V and J are TRBV11-3 and TRBJ2-7, with TRBD2 identical over 10 bases. Trimming cost V 2 bases and J 4 bases; bases outside gene matches: 5. There are 15 residues in the CDR3. CDR1 SGHNT and CDR2 YENEEA come from the germline V gene.

This clone came up many times. The V and J genes are TRBV12-5 and TRBJ1-1; TRBD1 matches at 8 bases. With V trimmed by 1 base and J by 7 bases, 2 bases remained unmatched. The CDR3 runs to 13 residues. Germline CDR1 is LGHNT and CDR2 is FRNRAP. CDR3 sequence (DNA): TGTGCTAGTGGTTTGGATGGACAGGGTGAAGCTTTCTTT. This encodes CASGLDGQGEAFF.

The table lists this clone with a few counts. V usage is TRBV27 and J usage is TRBJ2-7; D is possibly TRBD1 (5 bases). V lost 2 bases and J 2 bases, leaving 13 bases between the germline ends. Per germline, CDR1 MNHEY and CDR2 SMNVEV (reference sequence). There are 15 residues in the CDR3. The CDR3 DNA reads TGTGCCAGCAGTTTAGTCGGGCAGGGAACCTACGAGCAGTACTTC. It translates to CASSLVGQGTYEQYF.

This clone was recorded a few times. The genes are TRBV7-3 and TRBJ2-1; D call uncertain. This CDR3 is 10 amino acids long. Per germline, CDR1 SGHTA and CDR2 FQGTGA. V was clipped by 6 bases and J by 9 bases, with 6 bases between them. CDR3 sequence (DNA): TGTGCCAGCAGGGGATGTGAGCAGTTCTTC. This encodes CASRGCEQFF.

V is TRBV5-4 and J is TRBJ1-2; 10 bases line up with TRBD1. Germline V CDR1 and CDR2: SGHNT, YYREEE (reference sequence). V shed 4 bases, J shed 5 bases, and the junction held 2 bases outside the gene matches. The CDR3 length is 13 residues. The CDR3 loop reads CASSPGQGYGYTF. The CDR3 DNA reads as TGTGCCAGCAGCCCGGGACAGGGGTATGGCTACACCTTC.

Only a few counts were recorded for this clone. The chain combines TRBV15 with TRBJ2-7, with D hard to call. The CDR3 has 14 residues. V lost 0 bases, J lost 2 bases, and 8 bases lay in between. Germline V gene data show CDR1 as LNHNV and CDR2 as YYDKDF (reference sequence). This CDR3 reads CATSRDSGPYEQYV. The CDR3 nucleotides are TGTGCCACCAGCAGAGATTCCGGACCCTACGAGCAGTACGTC.

The chain couples TRBV9 to TRBJ2-5, with D possibly matching TRBD2 (5 bases). V was clipped by 2 bases and J by 1 base, with 12 bases between them. CDR1 is SGDLS, CDR2 YYNGEE, per germline. The CDR3 totals 15 residues. CDR3: CASSVSPGIQETQYF. The CDR3 nucleotides are TGTGCCAGCAGCGTCTCACCGGGGATCCAAGAGACCCAGTACTTC.

The CDR3 DNA reads TGCGCCAGCAGCCCAAGTTCGGGGATTGGGACCGGGGAGCTGTTTTTT. Residues: CASSPSSGIGTGELFF. The V gene is TRBV4-1, the J gene TRBJ2-2, with D perhaps matching TRBD2 (5 bases). Germline lookup yields CDR1 MGHRA and CDR2 YSYEKL. Trimming removed 4 bases from V and 5 bases from J, with 17 bases in between. The CDR3 loop spans 16 amino acids.

This clone was seen more than once but under ten times. The chain is built from TRBV5-1 and TRBJ2-5, with D possibly TRBD1 on 5 matching bases. CDR1 is SGHRS, CDR2 YFSETQ, per germline. This CDR3 has 15 amino acids. Trimming left V 0 bases short and J 0 bases short, with 9 bases between. The CDR3 sequence is CASSLGGGNQETQYF. The CDR3, as DNA: TGCGCCAGCAGCTTGGGGGGCGGAAACCAAGAGACCCAGTACTTC.